The rows below give T cell receptor beta chains drawn from one sample of a study of identical twins. TCRdb re-analysed the 5' RACE reads in MiXCR, keeping a single row per CDR3 protein. The sample holds roughly 770,000 distinct CDR3 sequences, roughly 18% seen once. This same sample was also taken into another study, of T cells expressing NK-cell markers.

The sample was PBMCs. These receptors all stem from a woman aged 18-29 years in good health. The CDR3 runs from the conserved cysteine through the conserved F or W. D genes are given only for firm matches. A clone size is listed for some rows: how often the clone was seen (once, few, many), or a class if it is expanded.

j_call	d_call	clone_size	v_call	cdr3_nt	cdr3_aa
TRBJ2-1	-	-	TRBV4-3	TGCGCCAGCAGCCAAGATGCCGACCAGGGCGCTACTGGGCAGTTCTTC	CASSQDADQGATGQFF
TRBJ2-2	-	-	TRBV12-3/TRBV12-4	TGTGCCAGCAGTTTGGGTTCAGCCGGGGAGCTGTTTTTT	CASSLGSAGELFF
TRBJ2-5	-	-	TRBV7-7	TGTGCCAGCAGCTTAACACTAGCTAAAGAGACCCAGTACTTC	CASSLTLAKETQYF
TRBJ2-6	TRBD1	few	TRBV15	TGTGCCACCAGCCCGGGACAGCTAACTCTCGGGGCCAACGTCCTGACTTTC	CATSPGQLTLGANVLTF
TRBJ2-7	-	few	TRBV20-1	TGCAGTGCTTTAACCGGAAACCTTAGTCCCTACGAGCAGTACTTC	CSALTGNLSPYEQYF
TRBJ2-1	-	few	TRBV5-1	TGCGCCAGCAGCTCCCGGGACACCACCTACAATGAGCAGTTCTTC	CASSSRDTTYNEQFF
TRBJ2-7	TRBD2	-	TRBV12-3/TRBV12-4	TGTGCCAGCAGTGTGGCTAGCGGGAGGGCAGCGCAGTACTTC	CASSVASGRAAQYF
TRBJ1-1	-	few	TRBV20-1	TGCAGTGCTAGAGCGGGGGGATGGAACACTGAAGCTTTCTTT	CSARAGGWNTEAFF
TRBJ2-7	-	-	TRBV11-3	TGTGCCAGCAGAGTACGGGACGGATCCTACGAGCAGTACTTC	CASRVRDGSYEQYF
TRBJ2-3	-	-	TRBV12-3/TRBV12-4	TGTGCCAGCAGCGACAAGGGGTGGGGCACAGATACGCAGTATTTT	CASSDKGWGTDTQYF
TRBJ2-7	-	-	TRBV27	TGTGCCAGCAGTTCCACTAGACCCTACGAGCAGTACTTC	CASSSTRPYEQYF
TRBJ2-1	TRBD2	few	TRBV20-1	TGCAGTGCTAGAGATCTGGGACTAGCATCCTACAATGAGCAGTTCTTC	CSARDLGLASYNEQFF
TRBJ2-7	TRBD1	-	TRBV5-1	TGCGCCAGCAGCTTCTGGACAGGGCCGTACGAGCAGTACTTC	CASSFWTGPYEQYF
TRBJ2-7	-	-	TRBV3-1	TGTGCCAGCAGCCAATCAGTAGCCTCCTACGAGCAGTACTTC	CASSQSVASYEQYF
TRBJ2-1	-	-	TRBV29-1	TGCAGCGCTGAGCGGTTCTGGGGGGCTCAGGAGAATGAGCAGTTCTTC	CSAERFWGAQENEQFF
TRBJ2-5	TRBD2	-	TRBV15	TGTGCCACCAGCACCCTTGAAGCGGGAGTCAGGGGAGAGACCCAGTACTTC	CATSTLEAGVRGETQYF
TRBJ1-1	-	few	TRBV7-9	TGTGCCAGCAGCCCCACCAGGGGTTGGGGAACTGAAGCTTTCTTT	CASSPTRGWGTEAFF
TRBJ2-1	TRBD1	few	TRBV12-3/TRBV12-4	TGTGCCAGCAGTCCTGACAGGGTGTTCAACAATGAGCAGTTCTTC	CASSPDRVFNNEQFF
TRBJ2-5	-	-	TRBV7-8	TGTGCCAGCAGCCCACACCTAGGACGTACCCAAGAGACCCAGTACTTC	CASSPHLGRTQETQYF
TRBJ1-4	-	few	TRBV14	TGTGCCAGCAGCACTGGGGGAAAACTGTTTTTT	CASSTGGKLFF
TRBJ2-7	TRBD1	few	TRBV10-2	TGCGCCAGCAGAGCCGGGACAGTATTAGGCGAGCAGTACTTC	CASRAGTVLGEQYF
TRBJ1-1	-	many	TRBV20-1	TGCAGTGCTACCGTGAACACTGAAGCTTTCTTT	CSATVNTEAFF
TRBJ2-5	-	-	TRBV6-5	TGTGCCAGCAGTTACAATGGTATAGGGGAGACCCAGTACTTC	CASSYNGIGETQYF
TRBJ1-1	-	few	TRBV11-2	TGTGCCAGCAGCTGGGGCGGGTTCACTGAAGCTTTCTTT	CASSWGGFTEAFF
TRBJ2-2	TRBD1	-	TRBV20-1	TGCAGTGCTAGGGGGACAGGCCCCGGGAAGCTGTTTTTT	CSARGTGPGKLFF
TRBJ1-2	-	-	TRBV6-5	TGTGCCAGCAGTTACTCGAAGGCGGAAGGAGGCTACACCTTC	CASSYSKAEGGYTF
TRBJ2-3	-	-	TRBV6-5	TGTGCCAGCAGTTACTGGCAGGGTGCGGATACGCAGTATTTT	CASSYWQGADTQYF
TRBJ2-2	-	few	TRBV7-9	TGTGCCAGCAGAGAGTGGGGAGACACCGGGGAGCTGTTTTTT	CASREWGDTGELFF
TRBJ2-3	-	few	TRBV10-3	TGTGCCATCAGTGGGGATACGCAGTATTTT	CAISGDTQYF
TRBJ1-1	-	few	TRBV5-1	TGCGCCAGCAGCTTCGGGGCAGGGTTGGTCACTGAAGCTTTCTTT	CASSFGAGLVTEAFF
TRBJ2-5	-	-	TRBV5-6	TGTGCCAGCAGCTTGGGGCCAGCGGAAGAGACCCAGTACTTC	CASSLGPAEETQYF
TRBJ1-4	-	-	TRBV20-1	TGCAGTGCCCCTCGGGGATACGAAAAACTGTTTTTT	CSAPRGYEKLFF
TRBJ2-1	TRBD2	-	TRBV20-1	TGCAGTGCGCTGACTAGCGGGAGGGCCAATGAGCAGTTCTTC	CSALTSGRANEQFF
TRBJ2-3	-	few	TRBV5-1	TGCGCCAGCAGCTTGCGGGGGACTAGCACAGATACGCAGTATTTT	CASSLRGTSTDTQYF
TRBJ2-2	-	-	TRBV7-9	TGTGCCAGCAGCTTTAGTAAGGGCGCCGGGAACACCGGGGAGCTGTTTTTT	CASSFSKGAGNTGELFF
TRBJ2-2	-	few	TRBV24-1	TGTGCCACCCAATCACAGGGAGTCACCGGGGAGCTGTTTTTT	CATQSQGVTGELFF
TRBJ1-5	TRBD1	-	TRBV29-1	TGCAGCGTCGGGGACAGGGGTGGCAATCAGCCCCAGCATTTT	CSVGDRGGNQPQHF
TRBJ1-2	TRBD1	-	TRBV5-5	TGTGCCAGCATTCAGGGGGGCGAGTATGGCTACACCTTC	CASIQGGEYGYTF
TRBJ2-1	-	-	TRBV20-1	TGCAGTGCTAGCGGGAGCTGGGGGGACCACAATGAGCAGTTCTTC	CSASGSWGDHNEQFF
TRBJ2-2	-	few	TRBV7-9	TGTGCCAGCAGCCGCCCTTCATACACCGGGGAGCTGTTTTTT	CASSRPSYTGELFF
TRBJ2-7	-	few	TRBV12-3/TRBV12-4	TGTGCCAGCAGTTTTGTGGTGTACGAGCAGTACTTC	CASSFVVYEQYF